These 4 T cell receptor beta chains were sequenced from one sample in a study of CD8+ T cells in alopecia areata. The treatment: oral pan-JAK inhibitor, 5-10 mg twice daily. RNA, once extracted, was reverse transcribed into cDNA for use as the sequencing template. Sequencing was performed with immunoSEQ multiplex PCR; in TCRdb, only in-frame clones are kept and a portion is missing. The sample shows approximately 200,000 clones, more than 55% of them seen only once. This sample comprised CD4+ T cells sorted from blood, obtained at week 4, from a patient treated with tofacitinib. The receptors shown here come from a human donor with alopecia areata.

This clone showed up just a few times. The V call is TRBV29-1, the J call TRBJ2-3; D perhaps matches TRBD2 (7 bases). The V end was cut by 8 bases, the J end by 2 bases, with 20 bases between. Germline CDR1 and CDR2: SQVTM and ANQGSEA. This CDR3 is built from 15 residues. CDR3 protein: CSLRGGRGPTDTQYF. CDR3 bases: TGCAGCCTCAGAGGGGGGCGGGGGCCCACAGATACGCAGTATTTT.

The chain uses TRBV30 and TRBJ2-1; D remains unclear. The V gene's germline CDR1 is GTSNPN and CDR2 SVGIG (reference sequence). The CDR3 is 15 residues long. V was pared by 3 bases and J by 11 bases, with 23 bases between. The CDR3 DNA sequence: TGTGCCTGGAGCGGCCTCTCCCCGGGCTTCTCCCAGCAGTTCTTC. This gives the protein CAWSGLSPGFSQQFF.

The J gene is TRBJ1-2, the V gene TRBV18, with D unresolved. This CDR3 comprises 13 residues. The germline V and J ends were trimmed by 2 bases and 5 bases, with 9 bases remaining between them. CDR1 and CDR2 (germline): KGHSH, LQKENI. DNA of the CDR3: TGTGCCAGCTCACCAGAGAAGGATTATGGCTACACCTTC. Its translation is CASSPEKDYGYTF.

The chain uses TRBV27 and TRBJ2-7, with D tentatively TRBD2 (6 bases). Germline lookup yields CDR1 MNHEY and CDR2 SMNVEV (reference sequence). Trimming left V 3 bases short and J 6 bases short, with 9 bases between. There are 12 residues in the CDR3. CDR3 sequence: CASSFRGGEQYF. In nucleotides, the CDR3 is TGTGCCAGCAGTTTCCGGGGAGGCGAGCAGTACTTC.